This entry lists 6 T cell receptor beta chains sequenced from one sample in a study of blood T cell repertoires in COVID-19. Only in-frame clones appear in the TCRdb table, and some are missing; sequencing was by immunoSEQ multiplex PCR. The repertoire holds some 240,000 clones, with roughly 80% as singletons. The sample was peripheral blood. These receptors originate from a woman aged 70 to 79 with acute or convalescent COVID-19.

In its sample, this clone was seen a few times. Germline is not matched at one junction end, which may reflect a read error. CDR3 sequence reads: CASSLQGDQLF. In DNA, the CDR3 is TGTGCCAGCAGCTTACAGGGGGACCAACTTTTT. This chain joins TRBV7-8 and TRBJ1-4; the match to TRBD1 covers 7 bases. Per germline, CDR1 SGHVS and CDR2 FQNEAQ. The CDR3 is made up of 11 amino acids. Based on the CDR3 plus reference TRBV7-8 and TRBJ1-4, the full variable domain is GAGVSQSPRYKVAKRGQDVALRCDPISGHVSLFWYQQALGQGPEFLTYFQNEAQLDKSGLPSDRFFAERPEGSVSTLKIQRTQQEDSAVYLCASSLQGDQLFGSGTQLSVL.

This clone was observed once. The chain uses TRBV24-1 and TRBJ1-5, with D hard to call. Looked up from germline, CDR1 is KGHDR and CDR2 is SFDVKD. V shed 4 bases and J shed 1 base, with 7 bases lying between them. CDR3 length: 14 amino acids. The CDR3 here is CATSDDWSNQPQHF. In DNA, the CDR3 is TGTGCCACCAGTGACGACTGGAGCAATCAGCCCCAGCATTTT.

The rearrangement joins TRBV7-3 to TRBJ2-2; TRBD1 aligns across 7 bases. CDR3 length equals 16 residues. The V gene end was trimmed by 5 bases and the J gene end by 2 bases; junction bases not matched to a gene: 8. Germline CDR1 is SGHTA and CDR2 is FQGTGA. CDR3 sequence reads: CASSQLDRANTGELFF. The CDR3 bases are TGTGCCAGCAGCCAACTCGACAGGGCCAACACCGGGGAGCTGTTTTTT.

This sequence joins TRBV18 and TRBJ1-2, with 7 bases aligning to TRBD1. The CDR3 spans 15 residues. Germline V gives CDR1 KGHSH, CDR2 LQKENI. The V gene end was trimmed by 0 bases and the J gene end by 6 bases; junction bases not matched to a gene: 7. The CDR3 DNA sequence: TGTGCCAGCTCACCACCCAAGGAGGGGGCGGATGGCTACACCTTC. Translation gives CASSPPKEGADGYTF.

The CDR3 DNA reads as TGTGCCAGCAAGAGCGGGGGGAGCTCCTACAATGAGCAGTTCTTC. It codes for CASKSGGSSYNEQFF. The gene calls are TRBV2 and TRBJ2-1, with 9 nucleotides matching TRBD2. The CDR3 length is 15 residues. V trimming: 7 bases; J trimming: 0 bases; junction bases outside the gene matches: 4. Germline CDR1 SNHLY, CDR2 FYNNEI.

The chain has TRBV5-1 and TRBJ2-5; no clear D. Trimming shortened V by 7 bases and J by 3 bases, and 7 bases separated the two germline ends. The CDR3 contains 11 residues. Germline V gives CDR1 SGHRS, CDR2 YFSETQ. In nucleotides, the CDR3 is TGCGCCAGCCAACGGGAAGAGACCCAGTACTTC. The encoded protein is CASQREETQYF.